A single sample gave rise to the 18 T cell receptor beta chains below, sequenced in a study of OX40 agonist ivuxolimab in advanced cancers. Clones were sequenced by immunoSEQ multiplex PCR, and TCRdb holds only the in-frame ones, with some missing. The sample contains 53,000 or so clones, about four fifths of which appear only once. Sequenced here: CD4+ or CD8+ T cells sorted from blood, sampled in a trial of the OX40 agonist ivuxolimab. These receptors all stem from an adult with an advanced solid tumor such as melanoma, head and neck, liver or kidney cancer.

This chain joins TRBV6-5 and TRBJ2-7; a weak D match, TRBD2 (5 bases). This CDR3 has 13 amino acids. The V gene's germline CDR1 is MNHEY and CDR2 SVGAGI. Trimming stripped 0 bases from V and 2 bases from J, with 5 bases between. CDR3 sequence (DNA): TGTGCCAGCAGTTACTCGAGGGCCTACGAGCAGTACTTC. This gives the protein CASSYSRAYEQYF.

This clone is termed medium-sized (0.01 to 0.1%). This rearrangement joins TRBV5-4 to TRBJ1-2; 7 bases match TRBD1. V was pared by 0 bases and J by 7 bases, with 6 bases of the junction left unmatched. CDR1 is SGHNT, CDR2 YYREEE, per germline (reference sequence). The CDR3 consists of 14 residues. In nucleotides, the CDR3 is TGTGCCAGCAGCTTGGCACAGGGGACCCGTGGCTACACCTTC. Protein product: CASSLAQGTRGYTF.

V is TRBV6-5 and J is TRBJ1-2, with TRBD1 matching over 7 bases. The germline CDR1 and CDR2 sequences are MNHEY and SVGAGI. V was pared by 6 bases and J by 2 bases, with 3 bases of the junction left unmatched. The CDR3 has 13 residues. CDR3 in DNA: TGTGCCAGCAGACGGGACAGAAACTATGGCTACACCTTC. Translation: CASRRDRNYGYTF.

In this sample, this clone turned up once. The chain is built from TRBV27 and TRBJ1-5; D ambiguous. Germline values: CDR1 MNHEY, CDR2 SMNVEV (reference sequence). The germline V and J ends were trimmed by 3 bases and 6 bases, with 12 bases remaining between them. The CDR3 has 14 amino acids. The DNA of the CDR3 is TGTGCCAGCAGTTTCAGTCCGCAGCGTCAGCCCCAGCATTTT. Protein sequence: CASSFSPQRQPQHF.

The chain has TRBV7-2 and TRBJ2-5, with D tentatively TRBD2 (5 bases). CDR1 is SGHTA, CDR2 FQGNSA, per germline. The CDR3 has 14 amino acids. V dropped 2 bases and J dropped 2 bases, with 9 bases sitting between them. CDR3 protein: CASSLRRGQETQYF. Written as DNA, the CDR3 is TGTGCCAGCAGCTTACGCCGGGGTCAAGAGACCCAGTACTTC.

The CDR3 DNA reads TGCGCCAGCAGCCTACAGGGGACTGGGGCCAACGTCCTGACTTTC. Its protein product is CASSLQGTGANVLTF. The chain carries TRBV5-1 and TRBJ2-6; the match to TRBD1 covers 7 bases. CDR1 SGHRS and CDR2 YFSETQ come from the germline V gene. The trim removed 4 bases at V and 2 bases at J, leaving 3 bases unmatched. The CDR3 extends over 15 amino acids.

The chain uses TRBV14 and TRBJ1-2; D is undetermined. Germline lookup yields CDR1 SGHDN and CDR2 FVKESK. The CDR3 covers 17 residues. V dropped 1 base and J dropped 6 bases, with 21 bases sitting between them. CDR3 DNA sequence: TGTGCCAGCAGCCAAGGGAGGGCAGCGAATCTCCGACATGGCTACACCTTC. Translating it yields CASSQGRAANLRHGYTF.

The chain employs TRBV29-1 and TRBJ1-3; TRBD1 matches 9 bases. V shed 7 bases and J 2 bases; nucleotides not matched to a gene: 9. The CDR3 spans 15 residues. Germline lookup yields CDR1 SQVTM and CDR2 ANQGSEA. CDR3 sequence: CSARTGDLTGNTIYF. As DNA, the CDR3 is TGCAGCGCGAGGACAGGGGACTTGACTGGAAACACCATATATTTT.

The V gene is TRBV7-2, the J gene TRBJ2-7; the D gene is possibly TRBD1 (6 bases). V was pared by 5 bases and J by 4 bases, with 9 bases between. The CDR3 contains 12 residues. From germline, CDR1 is SGHTA and CDR2 FQGNSA. CDR3: CASSVQGYEQYF. Here the CDR3 DNA reads TGTGCCAGCAGCGTGCAGGGGTACGAGCAGTACTTC.

CDR3 coding DNA: TGTGCCAGCAGCTTTATAGGGACAGGTGGACGCACTGAAGCTTTCTTT. Its translation: CASSFIGTGGRTEAFF. The J gene is TRBJ1-1, the V gene TRBV5-4, with TRBD1 identical over 8 bases. This CDR3 region has 16 residues. CDR1 SGHNT and CDR2 YYREEE come from the germline V gene (reference sequence). The V segment lost 2 bases and the J segment 4 bases; nucleotides outside the gene matches: 10.

This sequence joins TRBV14 and TRBJ1-1, with D possibly TRBD1 on 5 matching bases. V shed 2 bases and J shed 4 bases, with 8 bases lying between them. Germline CDR1 reads SGHDN; CDR2 reads FVKESK. The CDR3 is 13 residues long. The CDR3 sequence: CASSQQGRTEAFF. The CDR3 DNA sequence: TGTGCCAGCAGCCAACAGGGTCGCACTGAAGCTTTCTTT.

The rearrangement joins TRBV9 to TRBJ1-1; D may be TRBD1 (5 bases). The CDR3 is made up of 18 amino acids. Trimming left V 2 bases short and J 0 bases short, with 20 bases between. The germline V gene has CDR1 SGDLS and CDR2 YYNGEE. CDR3 nucleotide sequence: TGTGCCAGCAGCGTTATCCCCCCTACGTGGGGCTTGAACACTGAAGCTTTCTTT. Translating it yields CASSVIPPTWGLNTEAFF.

The V call is TRBV19, the J call TRBJ1-6; possibly TRBD1 for D (5 bases). V was trimmed by 5 bases and J by 10 bases, leaving 18 bases between them. This CDR3 has 15 residues. Germline values: CDR1 LNHDA, CDR2 SQIVND (reference sequence). The CDR3 protein is CASSRTQQGGSPLHF. The CDR3 region has the DNA TGTGCCAGTAGTCGAACCCAGCAGGGTGGATCACCCCTCCACTTT.

The V call is TRBV6-6, the J call TRBJ1-5; the D gene is possibly TRBD1 (5 bases). Trimming left V 2 bases short and J 4 bases short, with 6 bases between. Germline CDR1 and CDR2: MNHNY and SVGAGI (reference sequence). This CDR3 is built from 13 residues. CDR3 region: CASSYGTNQPQHF. The CDR3 DNA reads TGTGCCAGCAGTTACGGGACGAATCAGCCCCAGCATTTT.

This clone was detected only a few times. The genes are TRBV28 and TRBJ2-7; TRBD1 matches at 11 bases. With V trimmed by 5 bases and J by 9 bases, 6 bases remained unmatched. The CDR3 has 13 residues. Germline assignment: CDR1 MDHEN and CDR2 SYDVKM. The DNA of the CDR3 is TGTGCCAGCAGTCCCCCCGGGACAGGGGGGCAGTACTTC. This gives the protein CASSPPGTGGQYF.

The chain couples TRBV21-1 to TRBJ1-5; TRBD1 is the table's D call, not checked against the DNA. TRBV21-1 is reported as a pseudogene. The CDR3 spans 17 residues. DNA of the CDR3: TGTGCCAGCAGCAAATTTGAGTGGCCAGGGAACAAAAAGCCCCAGCATTTT. Its translation is CASSKFEWPGNKKPQHF.

The J gene is TRBJ1-4, the V gene TRBV19; tentative D call: TRBD1 (6 bases). V was shortened by 9 bases and J by 4 bases, with 12 bases between the two germline ends. The CDR3 has 13 amino acids. Germline CDR1 and CDR2: LNHDA and SQIVND (reference sequence). The CDR3 coding sequence is TGTGCCAGCCAAAGGACAGTTAATGAAAAACTGTTTTTT. Protein product: CASQRTVNEKLFF.

The V and J genes are TRBV5-5 and TRBJ2-5; D is ambiguous. The length of the CDR3 is 15 residues. Trimming removed 6 bases from V and 5 bases from J, with 20 bases in between. In germline, CDR1 is SGHKS, CDR2 YYEKEE (reference sequence). In nucleotides, the CDR3 is TGTGCCAGCAACACCCTAGGGCAAGGCGTGGAGACCCAGTACTTC. Encoded protein: CASNTLGQGVETQYF.